These 23 T cell receptor beta chains originate from one sample sequenced in a study of shared clonotypes between healthy human individuals. TCRdb's copy holds only in-frame clones and misses some; the assay was immunoSEQ multiplex PCR. The table includes 2 million to 2.5 million clones, nearly 97% detected once. The sequencing sample was made of naive CD4+ T cells sorted from blood. As to subset: CD45RA+ positively selected. These receptors originate from a man younger than 35 in good health.

This chain connects TRBV2 to TRBJ1-2; D gene uncertain. V shed 7 bases and J shed 0 bases, with 18 bases lying between them. Germline V gene sequence: CDR1 SNHLY, CDR2 FYNNEI. This CDR3 is 16 amino acids long. CDR3 nucleotide sequence: TGTGCCAGCACATATACTAGGGAGGTTTCTAACTATGGCTACACCTTC. This codes for CASTYTREVSNYGYTF.

This clone was seen just once. CDR3 bases: TGTGCCAGCAGCTTACTGCGGAACAGGGTGGGCGAGCAGTACTTC. It encodes CASSLLRNRVGEQYF. The chain uses TRBV7-8 and TRBJ2-7, with a weak D call TRBD1 (6 bases). The V end was cut by 2 bases, the J end by 6 bases, with 17 bases between. The CDR3 totals 15 residues. Germline V gene sequence: CDR1 SGHVS, CDR2 FQNEAQ.

This chain links TRBV10-2 with TRBJ1-5; D not certain. Germline V CDR1 and CDR2: WSHSY, SAAADI. Trimming removed 6 bases at V and 3 bases at J, with 12 bases between. The CDR3 loop spans 14 amino acids. The CDR3 nucleotides are TGCGCCAGCAGAAAAAGATGGGACAATCAGCCCCAGCATTTT. This encodes CASRKRWDNQPQHF.

This chain joins TRBV5-1 and TRBJ2-3; 9 nucleotides align to TRBD2. This CDR3 contains 16 residues. Germline V gene data show CDR1 as SGHRS and CDR2 as YFSETQ. V trimming: 4 bases; J trimming: 4 bases; junction bases outside the gene matches: 10. CDR3 nucleotides: TGCGCCAGCAGCCGCATAGCGGGAGCTTCAGCAGATACGCAGTATTTT. Translation gives CASSRIAGASADTQYF.

Concerning this clone itself: This sample includes further DNA sequences coding for the same CDR3. The CDR3 coding sequence is TGTGCCTGGAGTGTACAGGGGTACGAGCAGTACTTC. It codes for CAWSVQGYEQYF. The V gene is TRBV30, the J gene TRBJ2-7, with 7 bases aligning to TRBD1. Germline V lookup: CDR1 GTSNPN, CDR2 SVGIG (reference sequence). The CDR3 runs 12 residues. V lost 0 bases and J lost 4; bases outside the gene matches: 0.

This chain links TRBV7-2 with TRBJ2-1; possibly TRBD2 for D (6 bases). Trimming took off 3 bases at V and 1 base at J, with 10 bases between the two ends. Germline V gene sequence: CDR1 SGHTA, CDR2 FQGNSA. There are 15 residues in the CDR3. CDR3 in DNA: TGTGCCAGCAGCTTTACGGCGGGGTCCTACAATGAGCAGTTCTTC. This sequence encodes CASSFTAGSYNEQFF.

About this clone: Other DNA sequences from this sample encode an identical CDR3 as well. V is TRBV15 and J is TRBJ1-3, with no clear D. With 1 base removed from V and 0 bases from J, the gap between germline ends came to 1 base. Germline values: CDR1 LNHNV, CDR2 YYDKDF (reference sequence). This CDR3 is built from 13 residues. CDR3 in amino acids: CATSRGSGNTIYF. The CDR3 bases are TGTGCCACCAGCAGAGGCTCTGGAAACACCATATATTTT.

The chain couples TRBV7-2 to TRBJ2-1; TRBD2 aligns across 8 bases. The ends lost 0 bases at V and 8 bases at J; junction bases unmatched: 0. Germline V lookup: CDR1 SGHTA, CDR2 FQGNSA. There are 13 residues in the CDR3. The CDR3 spells CASSLAREDEQFF. In nucleotides, the CDR3 is TGTGCCAGCAGCTTAGCGCGGGAGGATGAGCAGTTCTTC. The full variable domain, in which reference TRBV7-2 and TRBJ2-1 provide the parts outside the CDR3, is GAGVSQSPSNKVTEKGKDVELRCDPISGHTALYWYRQSLGQGLEFLIYFQGNSAPDKSGLPSDRFSAERTGGSVSTLTIQRTQQEDSAVYLCASSLAREDEQFFGPGTRLTVL.

The rearrangement joins TRBV30 to TRBJ1-2; no clear D. Between the trimmed V and J ends, which lost 1 base and 4 bases, there was a span of 13 bases. The germline V gene has CDR1 GTSNPN and CDR2 SVGIG (reference sequence). This CDR3 has 14 residues. CDR3 protein: CAWSAGEVGYGYTF. CDR3 bases: TGTGCCTGGAGTGCCGGGGAAGTCGGCTATGGCTACACCTTC.

This sequence joins TRBV25-1 and TRBJ1-2; D possibly corresponds to TRBD1 (6 bases). V shed 0 bases and J shed 4 bases, with 12 bases lying between them. Germline CDR1 is MGHDK and CDR2 is SYGVNS. The CDR3 spans 15 residues. CDR3 protein: CASSEYPGAAYGYTF. The CDR3 DNA follows: TGTGCCAGCAGTGAATACCCGGGGGCGGCCTATGGCTACACCTTC.

The CDR3: CATSRDRGSRSGNTIYF. The CDR3 DNA reads as TGTGCCACCAGCAGAGATCGGGGTTCCCGCTCTGGAAACACCATATATTTT. The J gene is TRBJ1-3, the V gene TRBV15; no firm D call. This CDR3 region has 17 residues. V lost 0 bases to trimming and J lost 0 bases, with 12 bases between them. Per germline, CDR1 LNHNV and CDR2 YYDKDF (reference sequence).

The chain is built from TRBV5-1 and TRBJ2-7, with TRBD1 matching over 8 bases. The CDR3 extends over 14 amino acids. Germline lookup yields CDR1 SGHRS and CDR2 YFSETQ. Trimming took 7 bases from V and 3 from J; bases not matched to a gene: 9. CDR3 sequence (DNA): TGCGCCAGCTCCACGGGACAGGATATCTACGAGCAGTACTTC. This codes for CASSTGQDIYEQYF.

This clone was seen just once. The chain combines TRBV6-1 with TRBJ2-4; either TRBD1 or TRBD2 may supply D (5 bases each). Germline CDR1 MNHNS, CDR2 SASEGT. Deletions cut 4 bases from V and 8 bases from J, with 15 bases between. This CDR3 spans 14 amino acids. CDR3 loop: CASSAGGRVDIQYF. CDR3 DNA sequence: TGTGCCAGCAGTGCCGGAGGCAGGGTGGACATTCAGTACTTC.

The chain recombines TRBV11-2 with TRBJ1-6; the match to TRBD1 covers 8 bases. The CDR3 sequence is 15 residues long. Germline loops: CDR1 SGHAT, CDR2 FQNNGV. With 5 bases clipped from V and 9 bases from J, the junction kept 9 bases outside the gene matches. CDR3 loop: CASSTGQGGSSPLHF. Here the CDR3 DNA reads TGTGCCAGCAGCACTGGACAGGGCGGGAGTTCACCCCTCCACTTT.

The chain combines TRBV19 with TRBJ2-7; no clear D. Germline V gene lookup returns CDR1 LNHDA and CDR2 SQIVND (reference sequence). This CDR3 is 15 amino acids long. Trimming took 6 bases from V and 3 from J, leaving 18 bases between them. The CDR3 reads CASSQKTRALYEQYF. The CDR3 bases are TGTGCCAGTAGCCAAAAGACCAGAGCCCTCTACGAGCAGTACTTC.

In DNA form, the CDR3 reads TGTGCCAGCAGTTTCAGGGGGCTGGCTTTCTTT. Protein sequence: CASSFRGLAFF. The chain combines TRBV28 with TRBJ1-1, with 8 bases matching TRBD1. Germline assignment: CDR1 MDHEN and CDR2 SYDVKM. Trimming cost V 3 bases and J 11 bases; bases outside gene matches: 2. CDR3 length: 11 amino acids.

The genes are TRBV5-6 and TRBJ1-2; D remains unclear. The CDR3 covers 16 residues. Trimming took 5 bases from V and 0 from J, leaving 17 bases between them. Germline assignment: CDR1 SGHDT and CDR2 YYEEEE. As DNA, the CDR3 is TGTGCCAGCAGTCCCCCGGGCAGGCGGTCTAACTATGGCTACACCTTC. It specifies CASSPPGRRSNYGYTF.

This chain joins TRBV7-9 and TRBJ2-4, with a tentative D call TRBD1 (6 bases). The CDR3 spans 14 residues. The germline V and J ends were trimmed by 5 bases and 5 bases, with 13 bases remaining between them. CDR1 and CDR2 (germline): SEHNR, FQNEAQ (reference sequence). The CDR3 here is CASSPRTEENIQYF. The CDR3 DNA reads TGTGCCAGCAGCCCTCGGACAGAAGAAAACATTCAGTACTTC.

CDR3 region: CASSQDKGGLAGLLGETQYF. DNA of the CDR3: TGTGCCAGCAGCCAAGATAAGGGGGGACTAGCGGGTCTCCTGGGAGAGACCCAGTACTTC. The genes are TRBV4-2 and TRBJ2-5; TRBD2 matches at 12 bases. The CDR3 has 20 amino acids. The trim removed 0 bases at V and 4 bases at J, leaving 15 bases unmatched. Germline V CDR1 and CDR2: LGHNA, YNFKEQ.

The rearrangement links TRBV9 to TRBJ2-4; 12 nucleotides line up with TRBD2. The germline V gene encodes CDR1 SGDLS and CDR2 YYNGEE. V was pared by 4 bases and J by 0 bases, with 14 bases of the junction left unmatched. The CDR3 length is 20 residues. The DNA for the CDR3 is TGTGCCAGCAGCTCGGAGGGGGGGACTAGCGGGCAGGAAGCCAAAAACATTCAGTACTTC. Translation gives CASSSEGGTSGQEAKNIQYF.

This rearrangement joins TRBV7-2 to TRBJ2-7; 11 nucleotides line up with TRBD1. Trimming cost V 5 bases and J 0 bases; bases outside gene matches: 6. This CDR3 comprises 16 residues. Germline CDR1 reads SGHTA; CDR2 reads FQGNSA. The CDR3 here is CASSRRGTGGSYEQYF. The CDR3 nucleotides read TGTGCCAGCAGCCGACGAGGGACAGGGGGCTCCTACGAGCAGTACTTC.

The V gene is TRBV5-4, the J gene TRBJ1-3, with TRBD1 matching 7 bases. CDR1 is SGHNT and CDR2 is YYREEE in the germline V gene (reference sequence). Trimming took 0 bases from V and 2 from J; bases not matched to a gene: 2. The CDR3 spans 15 residues. The CDR3 DNA follows: TGTGCCAGCAGCTTGGAAGGGGGCCCTGGAAACACCATATATTTT. It is translated as CASSLEGGPGNTIYF. Variable domain in full (rest from reference TRBV5-4 and TRBJ1-3): ETGVTQSPTHLIKTRGQQVTLRCSSQSGHNTVSWYQQALGQGPQFIFQYYREEENGRGNFPPRFSGLQFPNYSSELNVNALELDDSALYLCASSLEGGPGNTIYFGEGSWLTVV.

Comments on this clone: The junction departs from germline at one end; a sequencing error may be responsible. This chain links TRBV7-7 with TRBJ2-1; 8 bases match TRBD2. Germline CDR1 reads SSHAT; CDR2 reads FNYEAQ (reference sequence). The CDR3 runs to 15 residues. The CDR3 protein is CASSPVAGSYNEQFF. The CDR3 DNA reads TGTGCTAGCAGCCCCGTAGCGGGGTCGTACAATGAGCAGTTCTTC. The full variable domain, rest sourced from reference TRBV7-7 and TRBJ2-1, is GAGVSQSPRYKVTKRGQDVTLRCDPISSHATLYWYQQALGQGPEFLTYFNYEAQPDKSGLPSDRFSAERPEGSISTLTIQRTEQRDSAMYRCASSPVAGSYNEQFFGPGTRLTVL.